These T cell receptor beta chains were read from a single sample in a study of human T cells and chemical hapten exposure. One entry per CDR3 protein, called by TCRdb with MiXCR from the RACE reads. The table includes some 90,000 distinct CDR3 sequences, around 9% detected once. Sequencing was performed on whole blood. All receptors come from a female donor in good health. Some clones in this sample may be carry-over from other donors' samples. CDR3s include the opening cysteine and the closing phenylalanine or tryptophan. Fields, in order: J gene, V gene, D gene, clone size, CDR3 DNA, CDR3 protein. The D gene is left open where the match is weak. The size entry is marked missing in some rows and otherwise reads once, few, many or a size class.

j_gene: TRBJ1-1
v_gene: TRBV12-5
d_gene: NA
abundance: few
CDR3nt: TGTGCTAGTGCCATTTTCAGGGGAAAGACTGAAGCTTTCTTT
CDR3aa: CASAIFRGKTEAFF

j_gene: TRBJ2-2
v_gene: TRBV11-2
d_gene: TRBD1
abundance: NA
CDR3nt: TGTGCCAGCAGCTCCGGAGCGACAGGGTATGCCGGGGAGCTGTTTTTT
CDR3aa: CASSSGATGYAGELFF

j_gene: TRBJ1-2
v_gene: TRBV20-1
d_gene: NA
abundance: many
CDR3nt: TGCAGTGCTAGAGCGGGGGGACATCTCCGAGGCTATGGCTACACCTTC
CDR3aa: CSARAGGHLRGYGYTF

j_gene: TRBJ2-1
v_gene: TRBV7-9
d_gene: TRBD1
abundance: NA
CDR3nt: TGTGCCAGCAGCACGCGAGGGACAGGGGCTCGAAATGAGCAGTTCTTC
CDR3aa: CASSTRGTGARNEQFF

j_gene: TRBJ2-2
v_gene: TRBV7-9
d_gene: NA
abundance: NA
CDR3nt: TGTGCCAGCAGAAATCAGGGGCGGAACACCGGGGAGCTGTTTTTT
CDR3aa: CASRNQGRNTGELFF

j_gene: TRBJ1-2
v_gene: TRBV27
d_gene: NA
abundance: few
CDR3nt: TGTGCCAGCAGTTTATCGTTTCGGTGGACGGGTTCTGGCTACACCTTC
CDR3aa: CASSLSFRWTGSGYTF

j_gene: TRBJ2-7
v_gene: TRBV28
d_gene: TRBD2
abundance: NA
CDR3nt: TGTGTCAGCAGTCCTGACCTACCTCTAGCGGGGGAGCAGTACTTC
CDR3aa: CVSSPDLPLAGEQYF

j_gene: TRBJ2-7
v_gene: TRBV7-9
d_gene: NA
abundance: many
CDR3nt: TGTGCCAGCAGCCTCAGGTACGAGCAGTACTTC
CDR3aa: CASSLRYEQYF

j_gene: TRBJ2-3
v_gene: TRBV5-1
d_gene: TRBD2
abundance: few
CDR3nt: TGCGCCAGCAGCTTGCGAGCGGGAGACGAGATTCAACAAGATACGCAGTATTTT
CDR3aa: CASSLRAGDEIQQDTQYF

j_gene: TRBJ2-1
v_gene: TRBV6-5
d_gene: NA
abundance: NA
CDR3nt: TGTGCCAGCAGTCCTGTGGGATCCTACAATGAGCAGTTCTTC
CDR3aa: CASSPVGSYNEQFF

j_gene: TRBJ2-1
v_gene: TRBV24-1
d_gene: NA
abundance: few
CDR3nt: TGTGCCACCAGTGATCCGACCCGGGACTCCGATACTGCTAATGAGCAGTTCTTC
CDR3aa: CATSDPTRDSDTANEQFF

j_gene: TRBJ2-3
v_gene: TRBV10-3
d_gene: NA
abundance: few
CDR3nt: TGTGCCATCAGTGAGCAAGGGACGGGCACAGATACGCAGTATTTT
CDR3aa: CAISEQGTGTDTQYF

j_gene: TRBJ2-3
v_gene: TRBV4-2
d_gene: NA
abundance: NA
CDR3nt: TGTGCAAGCAGCCAAGCGTCCGATACGCAGTATTTT
CDR3aa: CASSQASDTQYF

j_gene: TRBJ1-4
v_gene: TRBV7-8
d_gene: NA
abundance: many
CDR3nt: TGTGCCAGCAGCCGACAAACTAATGAAAAACTGTTTTTT
CDR3aa: CASSRQTNEKLFF

j_gene: TRBJ2-4
v_gene: TRBV6-2/TRBV6-3
d_gene: TRBD2
abundance: many
CDR3nt: TGTGCCACCCACCCTAGCGGGAGTGACATTCAGTACTTC
CDR3aa: CATHPSGSDIQYF

j_gene: TRBJ2-4
v_gene: TRBV7-9
d_gene: NA
abundance: NA
CDR3nt: TGTGCCAGCAGCTTATATGGTGAGACAGCCAAAAACATTCAGTACTTC
CDR3aa: CASSLYGETAKNIQYF

j_gene: TRBJ2-7
v_gene: TRBV5-1
d_gene: TRBD2
abundance: NA
CDR3nt: TGCGCCAGCAGCTTGGGACTAGCGGACTCCTACGAGCAGTACTTC
CDR3aa: CASSLGLADSYEQYF

j_gene: TRBJ2-1
v_gene: TRBV4-2
d_gene: TRBD2
abundance: many
CDR3nt: TGTGCCAGCAGAGGACTAGCGGCCGACAATGAGCAGTTCTTC
CDR3aa: CASRGLAADNEQFF

j_gene: TRBJ2-1
v_gene: TRBV10-3
d_gene: NA
abundance: NA
CDR3nt: TGTGCCATCAGTGAGTCGATGAGCGGCAATGAGCAGTTCTTC
CDR3aa: CAISESMSGNEQFF

j_gene: TRBJ2-3
v_gene: TRBV6-2/TRBV6-3
d_gene: NA
abundance: NA
CDR3nt: TGTGCCAGCAGTCACCCCCCAGATACGCAGTATTTT
CDR3aa: CASSHPPDTQYF

j_gene: TRBJ2-3
v_gene: TRBV20-1
d_gene: TRBD2
abundance: NA
CDR3nt: TGCAGTGCTAGAGCGGTTAGCGGGACCCTGACAGATACGCAGTATTTT
CDR3aa: CSARAVSGTLTDTQYF

j_gene: TRBJ1-1
v_gene: TRBV6-2/TRBV6-3
d_gene: TRBD1
abundance: NA
CDR3nt: TGTGCCAGCAGTTACTCGATAGGGACAGGGGTCACTGAAGCTTTCTTT
CDR3aa: CASSYSIGTGVTEAFF

j_gene: TRBJ1-1
v_gene: TRBV20-1
d_gene: NA
abundance: many
CDR3nt: TGCAGTGCTAACCGACACCGGTTGGGGCCTGAAGCTTTCTTT
CDR3aa: CSANRHRLGPEAFF

j_gene: TRBJ1-2
v_gene: TRBV11-2
d_gene: TRBD1
abundance: NA
CDR3nt: TGTGCCGGCAGCTCTAACAGGGGGAGCTACTATGGCTACACCTTC
CDR3aa: CAGSSNRGSYYGYTF

j_gene: TRBJ1-6
v_gene: TRBV6-5
d_gene: NA
abundance: NA
CDR3nt: TGTGCCAGCAGTTACTCCAGGGGTTTAGGTTCACCCCTCCACTTT
CDR3aa: CASSYSRGLGSPLHF

j_gene: TRBJ1-1
v_gene: TRBV29-1
d_gene: TRBD1
abundance: many
CDR3nt: TGCAGCGTTGCCCAACACAGGGGCCGAGGCCCTGAAGCTTTCTTT
CDR3aa: CSVAQHRGRGPEAFF

j_gene: TRBJ2-3
v_gene: TRBV28
d_gene: NA
abundance: NA
CDR3nt: TGTGCCAGCAGACAGGGAGTGATCCCCACAGATACGCAGTATTTT
CDR3aa: CASRQGVIPTDTQYF

j_gene: TRBJ2-5
v_gene: TRBV11-2
d_gene: NA
abundance: NA
CDR3nt: TGTGCCAGCAGCTTAGTCAAACAAGAGACCCAGTACTTC
CDR3aa: CASSLVKQETQYF

j_gene: TRBJ2-1
v_gene: TRBV9
d_gene: NA
abundance: many
CDR3nt: TGTGCCAGCGGGCCAGCGGATAATGAGCAGTTCTTC
CDR3aa: CASGPADNEQFF

j_gene: TRBJ1-1
v_gene: TRBV10-3
d_gene: NA
abundance: few
CDR3nt: TGTGCCATCAGTGACTCTGACGTAATGAACACTGAAGCTTTCTTT
CDR3aa: CAISDSDVMNTEAFF

j_gene: TRBJ2-2
v_gene: TRBV20-1
d_gene: TRBD2
abundance: few
CDR3nt: TGCAGTGCTAGAGTAGCGGGAAGGTCCGGGGAGCTGTTTTTT
CDR3aa: CSARVAGRSGELFF

j_gene: TRBJ2-2
v_gene: TRBV4-3
d_gene: NA
abundance: many
CDR3nt: TGCGCCAGCAGCCAAGAGTCGGGGGCGAACACCGGGGAGCTGTTTTTT
CDR3aa: CASSQESGANTGELFF

j_gene: TRBJ2-7
v_gene: TRBV7-9
d_gene: NA
abundance: NA
CDR3nt: TGTGCCAGCAGCTTACTAGCCGCCTGGGGTGAGCAGTACTTC
CDR3aa: CASSLLAAWGEQYF

j_gene: TRBJ2-7
v_gene: TRBV15
d_gene: TRBD1
abundance: few
CDR3nt: TGTGCCACCAGCAGACGACAGGGACGTTATGAGCAGTACTTC
CDR3aa: CATSRRQGRYEQYF